Below, 5 T cell receptor beta chains from the same sample are listed, as sequenced in a study of shared clonotypes between healthy human individuals. The table came from immunoSEQ multiplex PCR; TCRdb's copy has only in-frame clones and leaves some out. This repertoire shows roughly 2 million clones, just under 95% found once; its top ten account for 0.9% to 1.4%. Selected positively for CCR7 and CD45RO-negative, naive CD8 cells excluded terminally differentiated effector memory CD45RA+ cells. The sequenced sample consisted of naive CD8+ T cells sorted from blood. The receptors shown here come from a man younger than 30 in good health.

The rearrangement uses TRBV6-5 and TRBJ2-7; D is possibly TRBD2 (5 bases). Trimming removed 3 bases at V and 2 bases at J, with 11 bases between. There are 14 residues in the CDR3. Germline CDR1 is MNHEY and CDR2 is SVGAGI. The CDR3 bases are TGTGCCAGCAGTTATTTGGACTCCACCTACGAGCAGTACTTC. Its translation: CASSYLDSTYEQYF.

The J gene is TRBJ2-7, the V gene TRBV19; a weak D match, TRBD1 (5 bases). The CDR3 runs 13 residues. Germline assignment: CDR1 LNHDA and CDR2 SQIVND (reference sequence). V was clipped by 5 bases and J by 6 bases, with 14 bases between them. CDR3 in DNA: TGTGCCAGTAGTCCCGTCCCAGGGCTCGAGCAGTACTTC. This sequence encodes CASSPVPGLEQYF.

The chain combines TRBV11-2 with TRBJ2-7; possibly TRBD1 or TRBD2 for D (6 bases each). CDR3 length: 17 amino acids. Germline-derived CDR1 and CDR2 are SGHAT and FQNNGV. The V end was cut by 2 bases, the J end by 1 base, with 18 bases between. The CDR3: CASSLSRGGFDSYEQYF. The CDR3 nucleotides read TGTGCCAGCAGCTTATCCCGAGGGGGGTTCGATTCCTACGAGCAGTACTTC.

Comments on this clone: The junction and the germline gene differ at one end; a read error may be behind it. V gene TRBV7-8 combines with J gene TRBJ2-5; 7 nucleotides line up with TRBD2. The CDR3 contains 13 residues. The germline V gene encodes CDR1 SGHVS and CDR2 FQNEAQ. DNA of the CDR3: TGTGCCAGCAGCTTAGAGGGGACTACCTTGGTAGACTTC. Its protein product is CASSLEGTTLVDF.

With regard to this clone: Within the sample, other DNA sequences also encode this same CDR3. The chain uses TRBV5-1 and TRBJ1-4, with a tentative D call TRBD1 (6 bases). Deletions cut 3 bases from V and 4 bases from J, with 10 bases between. Germline loops: CDR1 SGHRS, CDR2 YFSETQ. The CDR3 covers 14 residues. The CDR3 is CASSSTGLNEKLFF. CDR3 bases: TGCGCCAGCAGCTCAACAGGGCTTAATGAAAAACTGTTTTTT.